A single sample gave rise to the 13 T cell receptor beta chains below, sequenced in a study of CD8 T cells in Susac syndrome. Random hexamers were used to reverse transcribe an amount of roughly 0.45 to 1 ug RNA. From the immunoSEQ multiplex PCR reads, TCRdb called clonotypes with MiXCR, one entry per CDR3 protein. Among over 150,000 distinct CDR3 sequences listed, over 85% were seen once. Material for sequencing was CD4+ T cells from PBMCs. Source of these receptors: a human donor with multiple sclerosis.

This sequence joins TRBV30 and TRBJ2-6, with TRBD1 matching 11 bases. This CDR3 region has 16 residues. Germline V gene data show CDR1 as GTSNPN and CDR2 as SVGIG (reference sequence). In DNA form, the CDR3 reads TGTGCAGCTCCGGGACAGGGGGTGTCTGGGGCCAACGTCCTGACTTTC. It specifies CAAPGQGVSGANVLTF.

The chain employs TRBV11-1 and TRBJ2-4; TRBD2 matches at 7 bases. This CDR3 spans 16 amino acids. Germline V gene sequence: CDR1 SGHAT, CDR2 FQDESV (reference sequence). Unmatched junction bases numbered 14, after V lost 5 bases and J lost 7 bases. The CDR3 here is CASSPRHGGGKNIQYF. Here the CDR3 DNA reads TGTGCCAGCAGCCCCCGTCACGGGGGAGGGAAGAACATTCAGTACTTC.

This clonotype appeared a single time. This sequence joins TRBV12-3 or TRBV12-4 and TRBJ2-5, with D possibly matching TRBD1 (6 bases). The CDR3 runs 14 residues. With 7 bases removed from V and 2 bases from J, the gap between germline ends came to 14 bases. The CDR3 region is CASTLLQGQETQYF. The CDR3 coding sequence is TGTGCCAGCACCTTACTACAGGGTCAAGAGACCCAGTACTTC.

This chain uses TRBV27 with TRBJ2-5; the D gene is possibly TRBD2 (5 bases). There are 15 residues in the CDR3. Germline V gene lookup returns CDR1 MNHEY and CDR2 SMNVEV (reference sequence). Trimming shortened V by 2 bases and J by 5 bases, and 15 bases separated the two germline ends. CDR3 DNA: TGTGCCAGCAGTTTAGGCCGGGGAGAAAGGGAGACCCAGTACTTC. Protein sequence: CASSLGRGERETQYF.

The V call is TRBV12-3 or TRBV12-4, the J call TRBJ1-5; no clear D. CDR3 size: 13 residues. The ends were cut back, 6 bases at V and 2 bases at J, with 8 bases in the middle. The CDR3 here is CASSSLGNQPQHF. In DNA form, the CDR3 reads TGTGCCAGCAGCTCTCTTGGCAATCAGCCCCAGCATTTT.

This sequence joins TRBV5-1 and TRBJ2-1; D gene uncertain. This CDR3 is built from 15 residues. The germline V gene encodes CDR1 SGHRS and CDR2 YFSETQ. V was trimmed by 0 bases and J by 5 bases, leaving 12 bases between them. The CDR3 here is CASSLAEVQNNEQFF. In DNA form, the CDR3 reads TGCGCCAGCAGCTTGGCTGAGGTTCAAAACAATGAGCAGTTCTTC.

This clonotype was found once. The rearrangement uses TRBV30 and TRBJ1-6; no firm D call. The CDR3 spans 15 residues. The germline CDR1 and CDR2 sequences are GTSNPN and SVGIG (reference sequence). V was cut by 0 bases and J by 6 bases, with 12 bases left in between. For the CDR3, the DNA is TGTGCCTGGAGTGTACAAAGGGTTGGTAATTCACCCCTCCACTTT. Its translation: CAWSVQRVGNSPLHF.

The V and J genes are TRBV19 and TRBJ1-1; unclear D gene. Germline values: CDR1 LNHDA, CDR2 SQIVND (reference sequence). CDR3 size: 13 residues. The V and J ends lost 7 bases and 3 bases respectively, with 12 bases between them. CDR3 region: CASKLQSYTEAFF. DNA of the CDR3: TGTGCCAGTAAGCTACAGAGTTACACTGAAGCTTTCTTT.

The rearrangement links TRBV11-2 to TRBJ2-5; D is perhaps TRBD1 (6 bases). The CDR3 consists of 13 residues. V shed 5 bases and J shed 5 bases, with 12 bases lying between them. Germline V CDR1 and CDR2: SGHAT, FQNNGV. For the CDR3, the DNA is TGTGCCAGCAGCACGGACAGAAGGGAGACCCAGTACTTC. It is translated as CASSTDRRETQYF.

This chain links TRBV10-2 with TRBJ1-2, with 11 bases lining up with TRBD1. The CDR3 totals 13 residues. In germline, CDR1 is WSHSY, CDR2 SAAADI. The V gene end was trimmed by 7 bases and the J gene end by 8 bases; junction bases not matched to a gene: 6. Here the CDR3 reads CASTWTGGKGYTF. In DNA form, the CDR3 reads TGCGCCAGCACGTGGACAGGGGGCAAGGGCTACACCTTC.

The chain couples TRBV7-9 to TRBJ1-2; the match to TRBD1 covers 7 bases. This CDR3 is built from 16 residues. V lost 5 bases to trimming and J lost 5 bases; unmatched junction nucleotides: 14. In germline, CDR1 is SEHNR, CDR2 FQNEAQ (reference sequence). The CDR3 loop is CASSTSSRDSGYGYTF. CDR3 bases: TGTGCCAGCAGCACCTCGTCCAGGGACAGTGGGTATGGCTACACCTTC.

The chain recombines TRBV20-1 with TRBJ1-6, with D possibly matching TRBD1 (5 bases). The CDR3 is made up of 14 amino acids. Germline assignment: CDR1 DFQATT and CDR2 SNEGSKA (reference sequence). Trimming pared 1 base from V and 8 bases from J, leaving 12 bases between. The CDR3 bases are TGCAGTGCTAGAGGGACACTTCGATATTCACCCCTCCACTTT. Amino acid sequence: CSARGTLRYSPLHF.

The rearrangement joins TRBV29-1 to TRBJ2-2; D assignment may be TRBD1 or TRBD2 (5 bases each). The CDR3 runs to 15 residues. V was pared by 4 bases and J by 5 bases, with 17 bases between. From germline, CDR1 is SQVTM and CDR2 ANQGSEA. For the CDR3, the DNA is TGCAGCGTTGGAAGGACAACTGAGGGGACCGGGGAGCTGTTTTTT. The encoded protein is CSVGRTTEGTGELFF.